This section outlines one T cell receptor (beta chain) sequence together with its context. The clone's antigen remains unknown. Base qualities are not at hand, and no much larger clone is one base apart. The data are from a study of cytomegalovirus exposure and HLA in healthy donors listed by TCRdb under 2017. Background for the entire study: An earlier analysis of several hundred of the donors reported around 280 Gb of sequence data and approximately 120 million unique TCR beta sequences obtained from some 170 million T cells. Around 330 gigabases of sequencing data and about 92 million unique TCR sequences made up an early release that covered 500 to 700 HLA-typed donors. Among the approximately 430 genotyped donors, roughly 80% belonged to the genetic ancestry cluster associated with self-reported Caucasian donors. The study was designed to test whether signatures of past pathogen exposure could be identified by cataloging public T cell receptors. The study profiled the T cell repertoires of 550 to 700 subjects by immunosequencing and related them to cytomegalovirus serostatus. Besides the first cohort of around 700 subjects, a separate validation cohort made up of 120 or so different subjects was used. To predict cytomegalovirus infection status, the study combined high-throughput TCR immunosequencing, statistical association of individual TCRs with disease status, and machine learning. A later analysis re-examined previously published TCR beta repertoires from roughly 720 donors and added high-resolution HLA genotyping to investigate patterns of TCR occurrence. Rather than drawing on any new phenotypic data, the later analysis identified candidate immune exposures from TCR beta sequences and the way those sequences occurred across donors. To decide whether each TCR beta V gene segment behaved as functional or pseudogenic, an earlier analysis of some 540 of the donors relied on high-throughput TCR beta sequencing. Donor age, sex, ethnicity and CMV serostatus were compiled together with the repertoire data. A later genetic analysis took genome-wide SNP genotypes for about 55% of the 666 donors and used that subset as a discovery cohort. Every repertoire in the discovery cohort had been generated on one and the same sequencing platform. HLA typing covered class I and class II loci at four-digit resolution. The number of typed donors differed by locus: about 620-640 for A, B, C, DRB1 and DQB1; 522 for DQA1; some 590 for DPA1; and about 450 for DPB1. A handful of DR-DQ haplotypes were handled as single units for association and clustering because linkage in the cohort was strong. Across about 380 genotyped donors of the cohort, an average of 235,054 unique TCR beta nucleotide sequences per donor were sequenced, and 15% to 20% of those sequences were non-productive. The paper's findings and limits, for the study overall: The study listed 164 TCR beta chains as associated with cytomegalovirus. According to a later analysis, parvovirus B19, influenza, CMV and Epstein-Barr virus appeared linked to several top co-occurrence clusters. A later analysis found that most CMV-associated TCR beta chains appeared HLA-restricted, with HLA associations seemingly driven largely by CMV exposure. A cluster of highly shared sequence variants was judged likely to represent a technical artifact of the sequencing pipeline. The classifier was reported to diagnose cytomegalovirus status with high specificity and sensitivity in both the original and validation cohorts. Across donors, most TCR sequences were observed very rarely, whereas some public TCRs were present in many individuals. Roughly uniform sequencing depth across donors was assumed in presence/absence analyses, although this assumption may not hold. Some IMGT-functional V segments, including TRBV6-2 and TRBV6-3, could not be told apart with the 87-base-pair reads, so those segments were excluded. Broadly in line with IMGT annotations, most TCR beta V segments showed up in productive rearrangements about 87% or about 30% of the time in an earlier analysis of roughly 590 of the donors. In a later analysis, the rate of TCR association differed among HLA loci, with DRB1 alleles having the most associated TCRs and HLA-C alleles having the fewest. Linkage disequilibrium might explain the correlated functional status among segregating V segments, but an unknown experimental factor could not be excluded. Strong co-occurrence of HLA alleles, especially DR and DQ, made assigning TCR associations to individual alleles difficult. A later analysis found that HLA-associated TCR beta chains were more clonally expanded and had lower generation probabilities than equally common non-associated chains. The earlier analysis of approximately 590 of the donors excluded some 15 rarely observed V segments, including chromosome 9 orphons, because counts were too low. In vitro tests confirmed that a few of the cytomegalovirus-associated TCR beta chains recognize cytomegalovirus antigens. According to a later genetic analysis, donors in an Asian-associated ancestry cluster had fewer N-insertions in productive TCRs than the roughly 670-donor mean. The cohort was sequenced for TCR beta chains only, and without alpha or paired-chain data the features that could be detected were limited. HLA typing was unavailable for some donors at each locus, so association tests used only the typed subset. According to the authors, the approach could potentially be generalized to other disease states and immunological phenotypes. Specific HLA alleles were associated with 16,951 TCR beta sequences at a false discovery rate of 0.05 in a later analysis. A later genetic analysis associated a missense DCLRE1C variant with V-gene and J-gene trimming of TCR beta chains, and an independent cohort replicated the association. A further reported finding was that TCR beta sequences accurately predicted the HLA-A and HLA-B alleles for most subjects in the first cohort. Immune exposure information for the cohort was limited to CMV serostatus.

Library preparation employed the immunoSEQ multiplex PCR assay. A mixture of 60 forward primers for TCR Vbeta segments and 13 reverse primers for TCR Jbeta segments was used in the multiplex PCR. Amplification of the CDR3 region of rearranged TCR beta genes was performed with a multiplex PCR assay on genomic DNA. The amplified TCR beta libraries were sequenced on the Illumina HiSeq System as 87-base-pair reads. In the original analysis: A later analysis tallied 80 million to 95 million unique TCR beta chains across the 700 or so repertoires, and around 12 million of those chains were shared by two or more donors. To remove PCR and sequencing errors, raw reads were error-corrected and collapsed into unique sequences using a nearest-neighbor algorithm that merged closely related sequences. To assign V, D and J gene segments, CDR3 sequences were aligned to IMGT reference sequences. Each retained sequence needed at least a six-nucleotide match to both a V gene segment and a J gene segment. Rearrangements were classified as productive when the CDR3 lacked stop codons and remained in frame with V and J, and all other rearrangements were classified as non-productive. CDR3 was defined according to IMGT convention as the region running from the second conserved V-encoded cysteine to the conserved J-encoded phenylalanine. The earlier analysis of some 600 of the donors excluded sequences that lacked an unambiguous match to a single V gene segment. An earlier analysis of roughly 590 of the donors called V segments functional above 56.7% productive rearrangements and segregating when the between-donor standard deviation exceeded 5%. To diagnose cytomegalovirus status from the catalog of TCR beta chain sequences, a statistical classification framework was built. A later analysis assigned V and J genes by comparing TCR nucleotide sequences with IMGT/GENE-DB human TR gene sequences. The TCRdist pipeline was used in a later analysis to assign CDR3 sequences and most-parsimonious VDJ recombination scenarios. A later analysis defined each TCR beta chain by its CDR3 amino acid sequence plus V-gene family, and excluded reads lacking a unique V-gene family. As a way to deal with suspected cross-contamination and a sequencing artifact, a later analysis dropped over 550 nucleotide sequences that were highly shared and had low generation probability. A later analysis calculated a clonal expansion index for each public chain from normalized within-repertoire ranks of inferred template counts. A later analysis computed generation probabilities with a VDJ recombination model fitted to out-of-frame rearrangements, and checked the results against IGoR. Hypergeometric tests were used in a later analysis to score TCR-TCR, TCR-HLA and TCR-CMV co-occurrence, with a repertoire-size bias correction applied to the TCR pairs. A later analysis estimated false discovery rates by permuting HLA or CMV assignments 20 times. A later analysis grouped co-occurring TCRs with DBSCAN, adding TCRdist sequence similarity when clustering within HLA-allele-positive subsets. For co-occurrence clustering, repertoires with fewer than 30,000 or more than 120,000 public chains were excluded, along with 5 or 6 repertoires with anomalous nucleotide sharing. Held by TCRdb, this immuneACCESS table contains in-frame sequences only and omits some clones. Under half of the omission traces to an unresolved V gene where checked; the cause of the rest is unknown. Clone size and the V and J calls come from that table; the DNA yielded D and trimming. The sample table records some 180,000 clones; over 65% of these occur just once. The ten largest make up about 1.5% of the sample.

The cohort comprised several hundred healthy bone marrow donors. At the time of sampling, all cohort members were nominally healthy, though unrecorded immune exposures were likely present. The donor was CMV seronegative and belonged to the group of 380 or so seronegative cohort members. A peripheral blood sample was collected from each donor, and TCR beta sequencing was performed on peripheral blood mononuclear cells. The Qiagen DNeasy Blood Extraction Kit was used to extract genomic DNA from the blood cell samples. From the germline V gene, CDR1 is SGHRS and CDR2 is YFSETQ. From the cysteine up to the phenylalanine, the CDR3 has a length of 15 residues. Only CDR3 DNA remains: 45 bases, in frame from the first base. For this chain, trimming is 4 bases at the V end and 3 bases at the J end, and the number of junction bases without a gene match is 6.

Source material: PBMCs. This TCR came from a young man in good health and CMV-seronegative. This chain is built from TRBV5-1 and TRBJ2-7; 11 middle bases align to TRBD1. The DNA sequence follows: TGCGCCAGCAGCCCCGGGACAGGGGGTTTCTACGAGCAGTACTTC. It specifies CASSPGTGGFYEQYF.